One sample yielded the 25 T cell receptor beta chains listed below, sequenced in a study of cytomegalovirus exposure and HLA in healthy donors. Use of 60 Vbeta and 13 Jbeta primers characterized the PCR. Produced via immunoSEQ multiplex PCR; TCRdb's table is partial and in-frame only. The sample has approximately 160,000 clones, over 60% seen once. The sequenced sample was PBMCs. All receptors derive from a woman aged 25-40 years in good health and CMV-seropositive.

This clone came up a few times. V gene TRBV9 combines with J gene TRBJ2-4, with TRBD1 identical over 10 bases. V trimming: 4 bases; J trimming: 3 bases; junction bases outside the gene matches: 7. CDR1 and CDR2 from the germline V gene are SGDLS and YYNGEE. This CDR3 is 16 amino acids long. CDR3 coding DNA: TGTGCCAGCAGCAGATCCGGGACAGGGGTCAAAAACATTCAGTACTTC. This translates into CASSRSGTGVKNIQYF.

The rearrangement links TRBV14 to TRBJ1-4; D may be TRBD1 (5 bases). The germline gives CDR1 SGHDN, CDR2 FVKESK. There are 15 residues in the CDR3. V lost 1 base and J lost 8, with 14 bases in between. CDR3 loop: CASSQVKGLSEKLFF. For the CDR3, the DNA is TGTGCCAGCAGCCAAGTAAAGGGGTTAAGCGAAAAACTGTTTTTT.

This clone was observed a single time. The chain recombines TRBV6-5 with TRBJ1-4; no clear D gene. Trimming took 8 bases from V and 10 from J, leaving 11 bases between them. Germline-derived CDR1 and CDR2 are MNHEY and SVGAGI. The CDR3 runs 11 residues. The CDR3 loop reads CASLGVGKLFF. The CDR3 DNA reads TGTGCCAGCCTCGGAGTCGGAAAACTGTTTTTT.

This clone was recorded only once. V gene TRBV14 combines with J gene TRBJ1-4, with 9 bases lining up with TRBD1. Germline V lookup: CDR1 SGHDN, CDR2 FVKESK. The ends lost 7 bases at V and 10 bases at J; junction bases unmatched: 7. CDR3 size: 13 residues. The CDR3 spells CASNRDRDRKLFF. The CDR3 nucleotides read TGTGCCAGCAACCGGGACAGGGATAGAAAACTGTTTTTT.

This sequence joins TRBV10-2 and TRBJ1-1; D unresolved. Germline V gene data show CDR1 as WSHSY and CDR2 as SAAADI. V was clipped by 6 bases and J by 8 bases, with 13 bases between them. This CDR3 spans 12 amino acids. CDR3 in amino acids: CASSSVVLEAFF. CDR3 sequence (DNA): TGCGCCAGCAGCTCTGTAGTGCTGGAAGCTTTCTTT.

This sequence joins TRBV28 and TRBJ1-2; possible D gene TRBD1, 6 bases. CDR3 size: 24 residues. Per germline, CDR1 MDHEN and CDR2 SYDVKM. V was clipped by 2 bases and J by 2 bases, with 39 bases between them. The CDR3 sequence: CASSLVVGGRPGGSTTKGNYGYTF. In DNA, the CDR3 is TGTGCCAGCAGTTTAGTAGTGGGGGGCCGCCCCGGGGGGTCGACAACGAAGGGAAACTATGGCTACACCTTC.

The CDR3 nucleotides are TGTGCCAGCAGCCTCAGGGAGGGCTCCTACAATGAGCAGTTCTTC. It translates to CASSLREGSYNEQFF. V gene TRBV5-4 combines with J gene TRBJ2-1; 7 nucleotides align to TRBD2. Germline values: CDR1 SGHNT, CDR2 YYREEE (reference sequence). V shed 4 bases and J 0 bases; nucleotides not matched to a gene: 4. The CDR3 extends over 15 amino acids.

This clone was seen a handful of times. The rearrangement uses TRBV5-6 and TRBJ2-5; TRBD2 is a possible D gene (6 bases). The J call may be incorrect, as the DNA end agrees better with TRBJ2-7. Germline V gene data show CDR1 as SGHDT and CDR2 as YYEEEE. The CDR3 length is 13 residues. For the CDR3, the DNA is TGTGCCAGCACCCTCGGGAGCTCCTACGAGCAGTACTTC. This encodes CASTLGSSYEQYF.

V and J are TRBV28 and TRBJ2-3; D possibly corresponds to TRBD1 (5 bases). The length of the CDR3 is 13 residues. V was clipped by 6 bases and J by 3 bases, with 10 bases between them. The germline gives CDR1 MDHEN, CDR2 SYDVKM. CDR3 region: CASRRAGTDTQYF. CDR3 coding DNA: TGTGCCAGCAGACGCGCAGGGACAGATACGCAGTATTTT.

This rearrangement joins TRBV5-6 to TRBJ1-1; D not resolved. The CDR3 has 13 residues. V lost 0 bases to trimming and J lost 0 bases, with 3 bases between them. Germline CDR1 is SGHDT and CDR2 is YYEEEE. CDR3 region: CASSLGVNTEAFF. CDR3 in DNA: TGTGCCAGCAGCTTGGGAGTGAACACTGAAGCTTTCTTT. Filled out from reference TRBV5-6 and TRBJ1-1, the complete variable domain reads DAGVTQSPTHLIKTRGQQVTLRCSPKSGHDTVSWYQQALGQGPQFIFQYYEEEERQRGNFPDRFSGHQFPNYSSELNVNALLLGDSALYLCASSLGVNTEAFFGQGTRLTVV.

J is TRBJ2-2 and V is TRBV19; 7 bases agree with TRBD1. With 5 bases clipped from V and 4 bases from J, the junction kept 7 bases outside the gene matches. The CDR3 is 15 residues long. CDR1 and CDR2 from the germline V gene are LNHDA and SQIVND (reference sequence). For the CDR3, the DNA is TGTGCCAGTAGTCTGTACAGGGGCCCCACCGGGGAGCTGTTTTTT. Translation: CASSLYRGPTGELFF.

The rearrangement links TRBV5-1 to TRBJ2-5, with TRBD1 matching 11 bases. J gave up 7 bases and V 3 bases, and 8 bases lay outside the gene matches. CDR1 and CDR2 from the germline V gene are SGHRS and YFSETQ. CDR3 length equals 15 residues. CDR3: CASSWRGQGEGTQYF. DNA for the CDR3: TGCGCCAGCAGCTGGAGGGGACAGGGGGAAGGGACCCAGTACTTC.

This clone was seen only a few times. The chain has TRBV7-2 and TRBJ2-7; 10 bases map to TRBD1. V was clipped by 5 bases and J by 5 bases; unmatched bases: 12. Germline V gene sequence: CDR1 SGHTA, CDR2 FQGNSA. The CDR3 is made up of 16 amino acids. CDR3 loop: CASSHRTGGLPHEQYF. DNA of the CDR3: TGTGCCAGCAGCCACCGGACAGGGGGTCTTCCCCACGAGCAGTACTTC.

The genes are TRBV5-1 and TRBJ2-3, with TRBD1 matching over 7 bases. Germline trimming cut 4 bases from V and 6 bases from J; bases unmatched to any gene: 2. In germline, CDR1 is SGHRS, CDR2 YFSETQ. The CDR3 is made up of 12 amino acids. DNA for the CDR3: TGCGCCAGCAGCGACAGGGAGGATACGCAGTATTTT. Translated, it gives CASSDREDTQYF. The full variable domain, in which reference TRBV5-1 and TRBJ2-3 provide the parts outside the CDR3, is KAGVTQTPRYLIKTRGQQVTLSCSPISGHRSVSWYQQTPGQGLQFLFEYFSETQRNKGNFPGRFSGRQFSNSRSEMNVSTLELGDSALYLCASSDREDTQYFGPGTRLTVL.

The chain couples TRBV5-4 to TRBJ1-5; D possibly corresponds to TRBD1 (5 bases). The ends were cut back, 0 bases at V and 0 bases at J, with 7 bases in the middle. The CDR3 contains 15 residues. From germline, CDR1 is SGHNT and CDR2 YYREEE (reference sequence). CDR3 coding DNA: TGTGCCAGCAGCTTGGGGGGCGATAGCAATCAGCCCCAGCATTTT. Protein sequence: CASSLGGDSNQPQHF. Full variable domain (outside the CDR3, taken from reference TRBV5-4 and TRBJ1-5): ETGVTQSPTHLIKTRGQQVTLRCSSQSGHNTVSWYQQALGQGPQFIFQYYREEENGRGNFPPRFSGLQFPNYSSELNVNALELDDSALYLCASSLGGDSNQPQHFGDGTRLSIL.

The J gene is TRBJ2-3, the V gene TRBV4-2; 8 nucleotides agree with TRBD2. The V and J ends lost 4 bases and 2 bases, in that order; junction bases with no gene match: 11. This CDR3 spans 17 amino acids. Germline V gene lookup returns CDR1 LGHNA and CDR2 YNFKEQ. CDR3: CASSPERGGGYTDTQYF. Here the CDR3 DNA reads TGTGCCAGCAGCCCTGAGCGCGGCGGGGGGTACACAGATACGCAGTATTTT.

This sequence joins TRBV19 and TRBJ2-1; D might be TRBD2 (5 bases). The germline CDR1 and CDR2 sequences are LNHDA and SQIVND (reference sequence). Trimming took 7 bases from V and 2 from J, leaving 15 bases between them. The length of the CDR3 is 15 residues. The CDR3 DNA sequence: TGTGCCAGTACGCCAACGGGGAACCCCTACAATGAGCAGTTCTTC. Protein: CASTPTGNPYNEQFF. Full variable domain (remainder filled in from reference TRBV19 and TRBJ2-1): DGGITQSPKYLFRKEGQNVTLSCEQNLNHDAMYWYRQDPGQGLRLIYYSQIVNDFQKGDIAEGYSVSREKKESFPLTVTSAQKNPTAFYLCASTPTGNPYNEQFFGPGTRLTVL.

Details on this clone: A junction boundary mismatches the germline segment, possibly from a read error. This CDR3 is CASSQETGGLGSAF. CDR3 nucleotide sequence: TGCGCCAGCAGTCAGGAGACAGGGGGTTTAGGCAGTGCTTTT. The chain employs TRBV5-1 and TRBJ2-3; 9 positions match TRBD1. The length of the CDR3 is 14 residues. Germline loops: CDR1 SGHRS, CDR2 YFSETQ.

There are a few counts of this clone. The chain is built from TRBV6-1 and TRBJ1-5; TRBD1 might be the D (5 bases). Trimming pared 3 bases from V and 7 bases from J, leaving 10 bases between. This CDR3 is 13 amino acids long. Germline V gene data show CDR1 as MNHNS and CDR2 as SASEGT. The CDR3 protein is CASSEGGWQPQHF. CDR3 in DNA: TGTGCCAGCAGTGAGGGGGGATGGCAGCCCCAGCATTTT.

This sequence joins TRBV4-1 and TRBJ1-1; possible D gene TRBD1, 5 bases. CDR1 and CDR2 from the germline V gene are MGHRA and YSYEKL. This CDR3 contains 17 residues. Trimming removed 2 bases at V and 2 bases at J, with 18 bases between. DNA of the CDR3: TGCGCCAGCAGCCAACTCCCGGGGGTGATCAGTAACACTGAAGCTTTCTTT. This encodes CASSQLPGVISNTEAFF.

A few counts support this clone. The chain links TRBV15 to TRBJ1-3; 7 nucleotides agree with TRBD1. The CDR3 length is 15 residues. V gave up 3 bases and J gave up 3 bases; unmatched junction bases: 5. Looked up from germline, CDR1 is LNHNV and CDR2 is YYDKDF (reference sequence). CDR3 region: CATSRNRGGGNTIYF. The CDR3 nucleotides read TGTGCCACCAGCAGGAACAGGGGTGGTGGAAACACCATATATTTT.

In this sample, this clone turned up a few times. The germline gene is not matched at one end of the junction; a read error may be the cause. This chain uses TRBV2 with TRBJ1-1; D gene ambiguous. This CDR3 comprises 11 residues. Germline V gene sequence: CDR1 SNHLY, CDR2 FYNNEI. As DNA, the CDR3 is TGTGCCAGCAGTGAAGACACGGAAGCTTTCTTT. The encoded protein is CASSEDTEAFF.

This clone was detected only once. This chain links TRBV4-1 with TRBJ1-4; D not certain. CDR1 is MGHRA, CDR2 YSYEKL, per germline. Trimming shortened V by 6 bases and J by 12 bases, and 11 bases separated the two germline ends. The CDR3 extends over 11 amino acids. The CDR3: CASSSYEELFF. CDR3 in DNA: TGCGCCAGCAGTTCTTATGAGGAACTGTTTTTT.

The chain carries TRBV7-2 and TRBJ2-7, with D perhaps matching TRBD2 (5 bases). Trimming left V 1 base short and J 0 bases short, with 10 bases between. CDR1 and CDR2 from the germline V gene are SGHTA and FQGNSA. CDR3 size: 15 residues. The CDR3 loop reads CASSLVGISSYEQYF. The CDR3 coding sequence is TGTGCCAGCAGCTTAGTCGGGATTAGCTCCTACGAGCAGTACTTC.

The CDR3 coding sequence is TGTGCCAGCAGAGTGAGCGGGACTGAAGAGACCCAGTACTTC. It is translated as CASRVSGTEETQYF. The chain combines TRBV5-4 with TRBJ2-5; 7 bases are a match to TRBD2. CDR1 is SGHNT, CDR2 YYREEE, per germline (reference sequence). Losses at the gene ends were 5 bases for V and 3 bases for J; bases not matched to a gene: 7. The length of the CDR3 is 14 residues.